The 2 T cell receptor beta chains reported below all come from one sample, sequenced in a study of identical twins. TCRdb re-called the 5' RACE reads through MiXCR, storing one row per CDR3 protein. The top ten clones hold around 0.47% of a sample with about 530,000 distinct CDR3 sequences, more than 20% of them seen once. Separately, the same data were catalogued under a study of yellow fever vaccine responses in identical twins.

Material: CD4+ T cells sorted from blood. These receptor sequences come from a woman between 18 and 29 years old in good health.

The V call is TRBV7-9, the J call TRBJ1-2; a possible D gene is TRBD1 (5 bases). This CDR3 contains 12 residues. Looked up from germline, CDR1 is SEHNR and CDR2 is FQNEAQ (reference sequence). The V gene lost 5 bases and the J gene lost 13 bases, with 17 bases spanning the gap. The CDR3 DNA is TGTGCCAGCAGCCCGCGAGACGGGACCACCACCTTC. This sequence encodes CASSPRDGTTTF.

This clonotype appeared many times. The rearrangement uses TRBV5-1 and TRBJ2-1; 9 bases map to TRBD2. Per the germline V gene, CDR1 is SGHRS and CDR2 is YFSETQ. The CDR3 has 15 residues. J lost 6 bases, V lost 0 bases, and 4 bases had no gene match. CDR3 sequence (DNA): TGCGCCAGCAGCTTGGGAGCGGGAGGAGGCAATGAGCAGTTCTTC. It translates to CASSLGAGGGNEQFF.